This TCR beta chain was sequenced for a study of siplizumab effects on memory and regulatory T cells. Overall study results and limits: Assignment to unstimulated subsets succeeded for only a minor fraction of the alloreactive clones.

Germline lookup yields CDR1 SGHTA and CDR2 FQGNSA. The V segment lost 1 base and the J segment 4 bases; nucleotides outside the gene matches: 8. The CDR3 runs to 18 residues. As concerns this clone: What it binds is not known.

Roughly 9 x 10^4 TCR templates were assayed per sample. Using immunoSEQ multiplex PCR, the repertoire was profiled, and TCRdb retains in-frame clones only, with some absent. The sample shows 110,000 or so clones, 92% of them seen only once. Sequences were obtained from Tregs sorted from blood. The sequence was collected from a human donor in good health. This chain links TRBV7-2 with TRBJ2-5; the match to TRBD2 covers 14 bases. The CDR3 nucleotides read TGTGCCAGCAGCTTAGGACTAGCGGGGGGGCGGGTCGGAGAGACCCAGTACTTC. Its protein is CASSLGLAGGRVGETQYF.